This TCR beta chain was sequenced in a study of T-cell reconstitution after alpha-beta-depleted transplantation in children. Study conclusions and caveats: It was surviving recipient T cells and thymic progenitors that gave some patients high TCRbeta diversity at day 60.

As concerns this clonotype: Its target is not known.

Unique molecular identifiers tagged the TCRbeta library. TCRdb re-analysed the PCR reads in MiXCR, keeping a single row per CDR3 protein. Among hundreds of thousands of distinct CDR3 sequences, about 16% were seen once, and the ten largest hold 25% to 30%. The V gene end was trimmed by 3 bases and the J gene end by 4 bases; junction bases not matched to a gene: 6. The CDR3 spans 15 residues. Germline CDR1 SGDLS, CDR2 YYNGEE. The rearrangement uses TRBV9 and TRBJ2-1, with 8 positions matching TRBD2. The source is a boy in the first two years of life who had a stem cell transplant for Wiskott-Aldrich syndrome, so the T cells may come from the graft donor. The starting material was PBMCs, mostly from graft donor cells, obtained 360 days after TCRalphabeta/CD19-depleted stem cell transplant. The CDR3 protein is CASSGAGARYNEQFF. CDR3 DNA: TGTGCCAGCAGCGGAGCGGGAGCGAGGTACAATGAGCAGTTCTTC.